This T cell receptor (beta chain) comes out of a study of blood T cell repertoires in COVID-19 (dated by TCRdb to the early 2020s). Regarding the study in general: Samples covering the acute and convalescent phases of COVID-19 were provided by collaborators in the United States, Italy and Spain. The material from the prospective study consisted of cDNA or gDNA derived from T cells, B-cell-depleted T cells, or PBMCs. Deeply sampled blood TCRbeta repertoires from subjects exposed to, actively infected with, or recovered from COVID-19 were included in the dataset. A freely available public database, intended as a resource for researchers studying the immune response to SARS-CoV-2, is where the repertoires were released. The samples were drawn from two sources: the first 160 participants of the ongoing ImmuneRACE study, and 1,000 to 1,500 subjects contributed by 6 global collaborators. Nearly every sample came with metadata listing a de-identified subject ID, COVID-19 status, age in years and sex. Where HLA class I and class II types were available, the types were taken from metadata supplied by the sample provider, not from assay-based typing. The investigation overall reported the following: The quantity of clinical and demographic metadata differed by source and by participant and was supplied without curation.

The cysteine opens and the phenylalanine closes a CDR3 of 13 amino acids. Of all the DNA, just the CDR3 is kept, 39 bases in frame from base 1. The germline V gene (reference sequence) supplies CDR1 GTSNPN and CDR2 SVGIG. A note on this clone: This clone's antigen is unknown. The junction departs from germline at one end; a sequencing error may be responsible.

The immunoSEQ Assay, a bias-controlled multiplex PCR, was used to amplify TCRbeta CDR3 regions from genomic DNA. The authors' analysis ran thus. The number of nucleated cells in each sample was estimated from the amplification of reference gene primers within the assay. Sequence reads were collapsed and filtered to measure the absolute abundance of every unique TCRbeta CDR3 rearrangement. For each sample, productive Simpson clonality was calculated as the square root of Simpson's diversity index over productive rearrangements. The clones in this table, taken by TCRdb from immuneACCESS, are in-frame only. Not every clone is retained; where verified, under half of the shortfall comes from an unresolved V gene, and the cause of the rest is unknown. V and J calls and clone size are as listed in that table; D and trimming were resolved from the DNA. In this sample the table shows under 90,000 clones, approximately 90% of which occur a single time. 3.4% of the sample is held by the ten biggest clonotypes.

At one collaborating source in Seattle, patients were enrolled during active infection and were followed longitudinally through the course of disease. Each collaborating institution followed its own protocols to collect whole blood in K2EDTA tubes. Collaborator samples were shipped for TCRbeta analysis as frozen whole blood, isolated PBMCs, or DNA extracted from either sample type. Recombination linked TRBV30 to TRBJ2-7; 12 junctional bases match TRBD1. The sample taken for sequencing was peripheral blood. This clonotype was sampled from a woman in her forties or fifties with COVID-19, enrolled during active disease. The nucleotide sequence is TGTGCCTCTACCCTGGGACAGGGGGCAGCCAGTCTCTTC. Its protein product is CASTLGQGAASLF. Extended through the reference TRBV30 and TRBJ2-7 proteins, this CDR3 yields the full variable domain: SQTIHQWPATLVQPVGSPLSLECTVEGTSNPNLYWYRQAAGRGLQLLFYSVGIGQISSEVPQNLSASRPQDRQFILSSKKLLLSDSGFYLCASTLGQGAASLFGPGTRLTVT.